The entry below gives a single T cell receptor beta chain sequence along with its context. This record comes from a study of human T cells and chemical hapten exposure. The CDR3 covers 17 residues. Germline values: CDR1 MGHRA, CDR2 YSYEKL. Trimming took 0 bases from V and 4 from J; bases not matched to a gene: 11. MiXCR was run by TCRdb on the RACE reads, yielding one entry per CDR3 protein. This table holds over 100,000 distinct CDR3 sequences, approximately 10% found once. Documented time point: patch test 3, about 24 weeks after DPC sensitization. As to treatment: therapeutic diphenylcyclopropenone sensitization with weekly scalp DPC.

Sequenced material: whole blood, taken in connection with sensitization to the hapten diphenylcyclopropenone (DPC). This TCR came from a woman between 45 and 60 years old with alopecia areata. Some clones in this sample may be carry-over from other donors' samples. The chain links TRBV4-1 to TRBJ2-7; 8 bases line up with TRBD1. This CDR3 is CASSQDWASGGRYEQYF. The CDR3 DNA reads as TGCGCCAGCAGCCAAGATTGGGCTTCAGGGGGCCGGTACGAGCAGTACTTC.